Listed below are T cell receptor beta chains from one sample, sequenced in a study of blood T cell repertoires in COVID-19. Assay used: immunoSEQ multiplex PCR; TCRdb lists only in-frame clones, some missing. The repertoire has over 250,000 clones, 80% to 90% of them found once; the top ten carry approximately 10%. The material sequenced was peripheral blood. Receptor source: a woman in her 70s with COVID-19, enrolled during active disease. CDR3s include the opening cysteine and the closing phenylalanine or tryptophan. D genes are given only for firm matches. Some rows have no size entry. The others give once, few or many, or a class for an expanded clone.

TRBJ2-1,.,TRBV5-4,TRBD2,TGTGCCAGCAGCTTGCTCAGGACTAGCGGGACTTACTCCTACAATGAGCAGTTCTTC,CASSLLRTSGTYSYNEQFF
TRBJ2-3,.,TRBV25-1,TRBD2,TGTGCCAGCAGTGAAGCGGGAGCAGATACGCAGTATTTT,CASSEAGADTQYF
TRBJ1-6,few,TRBV30,TRBD1,TGTGCCTGGAAACAGACAGGGGGCTTTAATAATTCACCCCTCCACTTT,CAWKQTGGFNNSPLHF
TRBJ1-1,once,TRBV6-5,.,TGTGCCAGCAGGCGCGGGGTGAACACTGAAGCTTTCTTT,CASRRGVNTEAFF
TRBJ1-3,few,TRBV30,.,TGTGCCTGGAGTGGAGGGTCTGGAAACACCATATATTTT,CAWSGGSGNTIYF
TRBJ2-5,.,TRBV11-3,.,TGTGCCAGCAGCCGACCGGGCGGGACTTTGGAGACCCAGTACTTC,CASSRPGGTLETQYF
TRBJ2-1,.,TRBV7-9,TRBD1,TGTGCCAGCAGCTTACCAAACAGGGGATTAAACAATGAGCAGTTCTTC,CASSLPNRGLNNEQFF
TRBJ1-1,.,TRBV29-1,TRBD1,TGCAGCGTTGACGCAGGGGGAGGAGTTGAAGCTTTCTTT,CSVDAGGGVEAFF
TRBJ2-2,.,TRBV18,TRBD2,TGTGCCAGCTCACCGGTCGGGCGGGAGACCGGGGAGCTGTTTTTT,CASSPVGRETGELFF
TRBJ2-3,.,TRBV7-9,.,TGTGCCAGCAGCCTCTTTCAGACAGATACGCAGTATTTT,CASSLFQTDTQYF
TRBJ1-2,.,TRBV19,.,TGTGCCAGTAGTCCGGCTAGGTACGGCTATGGCTACACCTTC,CASSPARYGYGYTF
TRBJ1-1,.,TRBV6-6,TRBD1,TGTGCCAGCAGTCCTACAGGGGCGGCTGAAGCTTTCTTT,CASSPTGAAEAFF
TRBJ1-4,.,TRBV7-2,.,TGTGCCAGCAGCCCCCGGGCAACTAATGAAAAACTGTTTTTT,CASSPRATNEKLFF
TRBJ1-3,.,TRBV3-1/TRBV3-2,.,TGTGCCAGCAGCCAAGAACCGGTCTCTGGAAACACCATATATTTT,CASSQEPVSGNTIYF
TRBJ1-2,.,TRBV19,.,TGTGCCAGTACCCGGGCCCGGGGGAACTATGGCTACACCTTC,CASTRARGNYGYTF
TRBJ2-5,.,TRBV30,TRBD2,TGTGCCTGGAGTGTACGTAGCGGGTATGAGACCCAGTACTTC,CAWSVRSGYETQYF
TRBJ2-1,.,TRBV2,TRBD2,TGTGCCAGCAGTGAATACGGTAGCGGGAACATTTACAATGAGCAGTTCTTC,CASSEYGSGNIYNEQFF
TRBJ1-5,.,TRBV19,TRBD1,TGTGCCAGTAGTACAGGGGGCGCCGCGGGGCAGCCCCAGCATTTT,CASSTGGAAGQPQHF
TRBJ1-1,.,TRBV7-9,TRBD1,TGTGCCAGCAGCAAAGGGACAGGGCGGGGGACTGAAGCTTTCTTT,CASSKGTGRGTEAFF
TRBJ1-1,.,TRBV30,.,TGTGCCTGGAGTAGGGGCAGGGAGGGATCCACTGAAGCTTTCTTT,CAWSRGREGSTEAFF
TRBJ2-2,.,TRBV19,.,TGTGCCAGTGAAGACAACGGGAGTATCGGCACCGGGGAGCTGTTTTTT,CASEDNGSIGTGELFF
TRBJ2-3,once,TRBV4-1,TRBD2,TGCGCCAGCAGCCAAGATGTCCGGCTAGCGGGAGGAGATACGCAGTATTTT,CASSQDVRLAGGDTQYF
TRBJ2-7,.,TRBV6-4,.,TGTGCCAGCAGTGATCAAGGCGGGTCCGAGCAGTACTTC,CASSDQGGSEQYF
TRBJ2-7,.,TRBV27,.,TGTGCCAGCAGTTCGGCAGGGCCCTACGAGCAGTACTTC,CASSSAGPYEQYF
TRBJ2-5,.,TRBV28,TRBD1,TGTGCCAGCAGTTTATGTATTCCTGACAGGGAAGAGACCCAGTACTTC,CASSLCIPDREETQYF
TRBJ2-7,.,TRBV27,TRBD1,TGTGCCAGCAGTCCAGCTGGGGACAGGGCCCACGAGCAGTACTTC,CASSPAGDRAHEQYF
TRBJ1-1,.,TRBV3-1/TRBV3-2,.,TGTGCCAGCAGCCTAGGTTTGGCGGGGAACACTGAAGCTTTCTTT,CASSLGLAGNTEAFF
TRBJ1-4,.,TRBV28,TRBD1,TGTGCCAGCAGGGCTTGGACAGGGAAAAATGAAAAACTGTTTTTT,CASRAWTGKNEKLFF
TRBJ1-2,.,TRBV6-1,.,TGTGCCAGCAGGGAAGCACGGGAGGATGGCTACACCTTC,CASREAREDGYTF
TRBJ2-5,.,TRBV24-1,TRBD1,TGTGCCACCAGCCAGGGGGCTCGGGAGACCCAGTACTTC,CATSQGARETQYF
TRBJ2-3,.,TRBV3-1/TRBV3-2,TRBD2,TGTGCCAGCAGCAAAACGGGACTAGCGCCTACAGATACGCAGTATTTT,CASSKTGLAPTDTQYF
TRBJ2-3,.,TRBV14,.,TGTGCCAGCAGCCGCCAAAGGGCAGGGACAGATACGCAGTATTTT,CASSRQRAGTDTQYF
TRBJ1-5,once,TRBV6-2/TRBV6-3,.,TGTGCCAGCAGTAGGGGGGGTGGTCAGCCCCAGCATTTT,CASSRGGGQPQHF
TRBJ2-2,.,TRBV6-5,.,TGTGCCAGCAGTAATCTGAACACCGGGGAGCTGTTTTTT,CASSNLNTGELFF
TRBJ2-2,.,TRBV28,TRBD2,TGTGCCAGCAGTTTAGGGACTAGAGCCTCCGGGGAGCTGTTTTTT,CASSLGTRASGELFF
TRBJ2-3,.,TRBV4-1,TRBD2,TGCGCCAGCAGCCAAGTTCTAGCGGGCCAGGGGAAAAATACGCAGTATTTT,CASSQVLAGQGKNTQYF
TRBJ1-1,.,TRBV7-9,.,TGTGCCAGCAGCCGGGAGAACACTGAAGCTTTCTTT,CASSRENTEAFF
TRBJ1-5,.,TRBV28,.,TGTGCCAGCAGGCCGACAGTTTATAGCAATCAGCCCCAGCATTTT,CASRPTVYSNQPQHF
TRBJ2-7,once,TRBV30,TRBD2,TGTGCCTGGAGTCCCGGGACTAGAGGCTACGAGCAGTACTTC,CAWSPGTRGYEQYF